A single sample gave rise to the 15 T cell receptor beta chains below, sequenced in a study of shared clonotypes between healthy human individuals (TCRdb year 2020). Library method: the immunoSEQ multiplex PCR assay. The table comes from immuneACCESS by way of TCRdb, which keeps in-frame sequences with V and J called. Part of the clones is missing from these tables; in studies checked, under half for an unresolved V gene and the rest for unknown reasons. The sample table contains 1,400,000 or so clones; only one count was recorded for approximately 98.5% of them. The top ten clonotypes cover over 0.3% of the sample. The sequencing input was naive CD4+ T cells sorted from blood. The intended sense of this specimen's cell subset or site label: CD45RA+ positively selected. The origin of the receptors is a man aged 25-40 years in good health.

The chain has TRBV29-1 and TRBJ2-3; 7 bases match TRBD2. Germline CDR1 and CDR2: SQVTM and ANQGSEA. This CDR3 has 14 amino acids. V shed 0 bases and J 5 bases; nucleotides not matched to a gene: 5. As DNA, the CDR3 is TGCAGCGTTGAAGACCGCGGGAGTGGAGATACGCAGTATTTT. Amino acids: CSVEDRGSGDTQYF.

This clone was observed once. The rearrangement joins TRBV5-5 to TRBJ2-1; D remains ambiguous. The CDR3 extends over 11 amino acids. Trimming pared 4 bases from V and 10 bases from J, leaving 9 bases between. Germline V CDR1 and CDR2: SGHKS, YYEKEE (reference sequence). The CDR3 bases are TGTGCCAGCAGCCCTTATATAGAGCAGTTCTTC. This encodes CASSPYIEQFF.

This chain joins TRBV9 and TRBJ2-7; no clear D. Per the germline V gene, CDR1 is SGDLS and CDR2 is YYNGEE. The V gene lost 3 bases and the J gene lost 5 bases, with 9 bases spanning the gap. The CDR3 has 12 residues. The DNA of the CDR3 is TGTGCCAGCAGCGCCTTAGGGAACGAGCAGTACTTC. It yields the protein CASSALGNEQYF.

The rearrangement joins TRBV18 to TRBJ1-4, with TRBD1 matching over 7 bases. Germline CDR1 is KGHSH and CDR2 is LQKENI. Trimming took 8 bases from V and 8 from J; bases not matched to a gene: 8. The CDR3 contains 13 residues. CDR3 DNA sequence: TGTGCCAGCCTCGGGACAGCACAGGAAAAACTGTTTTTT. It codes for CASLGTAQEKLFF.

The chain links TRBV19 to TRBJ1-2; TRBD1 matches 8 bases. CDR1 is LNHDA and CDR2 is SQIVND in the germline V gene (reference sequence). The trim removed 3 bases at V and 4 bases at J, leaving 7 bases unmatched. This CDR3 region has 15 residues. In nucleotides, the CDR3 is TGTGCCAGTAGTATGATGCAGGGGGCAGGCTATGGCTACACCTTC. Translated, it gives CASSMMQGAGYGYTF.

The V gene is TRBV14, the J gene TRBJ2-7; tentatively, D is TRBD1 (6 bases). CDR1 and CDR2 (germline): SGHDN, FVKESK. The CDR3 is 14 amino acids. V was trimmed by 4 bases and J by 1 base, leaving 11 bases between them. The CDR3 reads CASSLQGLSYEQYF. The CDR3 bases are TGTGCCAGCAGCCTTCAGGGGTTGTCCTACGAGCAGTACTTC. Drawing the rest from reference TRBV14 and TRBJ2-7, the complete variable domain is EAGVTQFPSHSVIEKGQTVTLRCDPISGHDNLYWYRRVMGKEIKFLLHFVKESKQDESGMPNNRFLAERTGGTYSTLKVQPAELEDSGVYFCASSLQGLSYEQYFGPGTRLTVT.

CDR3 bases: TGTGCCAGCAGTTCACAGGGGAATCCTGAAGCTTTCTTT. It encodes CASSSQGNPEAFF. This sequence joins TRBV27 and TRBJ1-1, with 7 bases aligning to TRBD1. V gave up 4 bases and J gave up 6 bases; unmatched junction bases: 5. The V gene's germline CDR1 is MNHEY and CDR2 SMNVEV (reference sequence). CDR3 length: 13 residues.

The rearrangement joins TRBV18 to TRBJ2-7, with 10 bases that match TRBD1. The CDR3 runs to 13 residues. Trimming cost V 8 bases and J 2 bases; bases outside gene matches: 3. Germline CDR1 is KGHSH and CDR2 is LQKENI. The CDR3 here is CASRGQGAYEQYF. DNA of the CDR3: TGTGCCAGCCGAGGACAGGGGGCCTACGAGCAGTACTTC.

The chain carries TRBV5-4 and TRBJ2-7; the match to TRBD2 covers 7 bases. In germline, CDR1 is SGHNT, CDR2 YYREEE (reference sequence). The V and J ends lost 0 bases and 5 bases, in that order; junction bases with no gene match: 8. The CDR3 extends over 15 amino acids. CDR3 nucleotides: TGTGCCAGCAGCTTGGCCCGAGCGGGACGTAACGAGCAGTACTTC. This translates into CASSLARAGRNEQYF.

DNA of the CDR3: TGCGCCAGCAGCCATAGCGGGAGCTCAGATACGCAGTATTTT. It yields the protein CASSHSGSSDTQYF. This chain joins TRBV4-1 and TRBJ2-3, with 9 bases that match TRBD2. This CDR3 region has 14 residues. The germline V gene encodes CDR1 MGHRA and CDR2 YSYEKL. V was clipped by 3 bases and J by 4 bases; unmatched bases: 2.

The rearrangement joins TRBV29-1 to TRBJ2-3, with D possibly matching TRBD2 (5 bases). Trimming took 6 bases from V and 0 from J, leaving 13 bases between them. The CDR3 spans 14 residues. The V gene's germline CDR1 is SQVTM and CDR2 ANQGSEA. The CDR3 loop reads CSVLEVASTDTQYF. The DNA for the CDR3 is TGCAGCGTCCTGGAGGTCGCCAGCACAGATACGCAGTATTTT.

The chain links TRBV2 to TRBJ2-3, with D maybe TRBD1 (6 bases). The germline V and J ends were trimmed by 6 bases and 3 bases, with 13 bases remaining between them. Per germline, CDR1 SNHLY and CDR2 FYNNEI. This CDR3 is 14 amino acids long. The CDR3 is CASRDTGLTDTQYF. CDR3 coding DNA: TGTGCCAGCAGGGATACAGGGTTGACAGATACGCAGTATTTT.

The chain combines TRBV18 with TRBJ2-2; 12 nucleotides agree with TRBD2. Germline CDR1 is KGHSH and CDR2 is LQKENI. This CDR3 is built from 16 residues. The J segment lost 6 bases and the V segment lost 4 bases, leaving 6 bases of the junction unmatched. The CDR3 DNA follows: TGTGCCAGCTCACTCCTAGCGGGAGGGGCGTCCGGGGAGCTGTTTTTT. Its translation: CASSLLAGGASGELFF.

This rearrangement joins TRBV30 to TRBJ2-2; 12 bases agree with TRBD2. Losses at the gene ends were 2 bases for V and 6 bases for J; bases not matched to a gene: 22. Germline V CDR1 and CDR2: GTSNPN, SVGIG (reference sequence). The CDR3 consists of 21 residues. This chain's CDR3 is CAWSPDRDRLLAGGPAGELFF. CDR3 DNA sequence: TGTGCCTGGAGTCCGGACCGGGACAGACTACTAGCGGGAGGTCCCGCCGGGGAGCTGTTTTTT.

The CDR3 nucleotides read TGTGCCAGCAGGCGACAGACCAACTATGGCTACACCTTC. Its translation is CASRRQTNYGYTF. The V and J genes are TRBV28 and TRBJ1-2, with a weak D call TRBD1 (5 bases). The CDR3 is 13 amino acids. V dropped 6 bases and J dropped 2 bases, with 10 bases sitting between them. In germline, CDR1 is MDHEN, CDR2 SYDVKM.